This T cell receptor (beta chain) stems from a study of T cell changes during pregnancy in multiple sclerosis. Here immunoSEQ multiplex PCR was the method, and the copy in TCRdb shows in-frame clones only, minus some. This sample has tens of thousands of clones; 80% to 95% occur once, and the top ten carry less than 0.45%. This CDR3 region has 15 residues. J was trimmed by 9 bases and V by 4 bases; bases with no gene match: 11. Germline lookup yields CDR1 LGHNA and CDR2 YNFKEQ. The genes are TRBV4-2 and TRBJ2-1; 8 bases are a match to TRBD1. This sequence was found in a female donor in good health, enrolled as a control in a pregnancy study. The material was CD4+ T cells from peripheral blood mononuclear cells, obtained in the third trimester of pregnancy. The CDR3 protein is CASSPQGGMGIEQFF. DNA for the CDR3: TGTGCCAGCAGCCCACAGGGGGGAATGGGGATTGAGCAGTTCTTC.